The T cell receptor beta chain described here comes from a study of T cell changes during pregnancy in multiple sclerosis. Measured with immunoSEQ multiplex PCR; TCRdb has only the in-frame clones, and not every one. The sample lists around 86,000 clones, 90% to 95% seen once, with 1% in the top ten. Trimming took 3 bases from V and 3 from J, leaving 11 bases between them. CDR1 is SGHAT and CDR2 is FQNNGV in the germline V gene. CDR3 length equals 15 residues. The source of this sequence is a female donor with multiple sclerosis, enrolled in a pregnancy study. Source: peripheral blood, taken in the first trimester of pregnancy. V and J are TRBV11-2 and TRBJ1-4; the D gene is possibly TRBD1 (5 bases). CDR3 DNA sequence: TGTGCCAGCAGCTTTGGACGGGGGGCTAATGAAAAACTGTTTTTT. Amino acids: CASSFGRGANEKLFF.